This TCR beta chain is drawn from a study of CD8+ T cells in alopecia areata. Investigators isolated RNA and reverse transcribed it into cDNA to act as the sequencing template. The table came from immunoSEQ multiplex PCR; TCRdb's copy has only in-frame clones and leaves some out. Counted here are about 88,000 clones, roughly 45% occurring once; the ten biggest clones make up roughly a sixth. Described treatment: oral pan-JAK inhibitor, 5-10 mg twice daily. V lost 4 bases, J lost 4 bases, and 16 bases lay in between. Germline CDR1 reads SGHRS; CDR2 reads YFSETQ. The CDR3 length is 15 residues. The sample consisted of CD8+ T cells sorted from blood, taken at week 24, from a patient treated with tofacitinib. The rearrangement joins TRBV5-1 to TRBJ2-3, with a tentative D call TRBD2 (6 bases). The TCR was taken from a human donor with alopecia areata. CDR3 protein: CASSNSGGLADTQYF. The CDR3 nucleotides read TGCGCCAGCAGCAATTCCGGGGGATTGGCAGATACGCAGTATTTT.